What follows describes a single TCR beta chain. The clone's antigen remains unknown. No much larger clone is present one base from it, and per-base qualities are unavailable. From a lookup of the germline V gene (reference sequence), CDR1 and CDR2 are LGHDT and YNNKEL. V drops 1 base and J drops 6 bases, leaving 7 bases in between. Spanning cysteine to phenylalanine, the CDR3 consists of 12 amino acids. The only DNA kept is the CDR3, 36 bases in frame from the first base. This entry is derived from a study of control samples from healthy donors and cancer patients (dated by TCRdb to between 2020 and 2021). Library creation used the immunoSEQ multiplex PCR assay. Entries here come from immuneACCESS through TCRdb and include only in-frame sequences with V and J called. Some clones fail to appear in such tables; in the studies checked, an unresolved V gene covers under half of the shortfall, and the cause of the remainder is unknown. In this sample the table shows approximately 94,000 clones, around 86% of which occur a single time. The ten largest clones add up to 1.3% of the sample.

The rearrangement joined TRBV3-1 (or the pseudogene TRBV3-2) to TRBJ2-7; confidence is insufficient to name the D gene. Sequences were obtained from blood. This TCR was recovered from a woman in her forties or fifties in good health. The bases read TGTGCCAGCAGCCAAGGGCGGCGCGAGCAGTACTTC. It specifies CASSQGRREQYF.